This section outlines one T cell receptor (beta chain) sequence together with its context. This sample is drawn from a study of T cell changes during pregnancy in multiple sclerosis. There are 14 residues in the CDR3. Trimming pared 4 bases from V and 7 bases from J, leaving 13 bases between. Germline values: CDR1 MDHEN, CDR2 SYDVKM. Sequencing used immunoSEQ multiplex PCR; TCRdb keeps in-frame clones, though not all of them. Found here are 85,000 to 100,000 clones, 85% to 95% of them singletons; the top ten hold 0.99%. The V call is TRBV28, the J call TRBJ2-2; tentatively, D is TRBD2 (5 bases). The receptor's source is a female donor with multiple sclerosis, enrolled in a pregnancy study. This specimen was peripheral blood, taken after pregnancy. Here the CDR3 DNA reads TGTGCCAGCAGTTCCCCCCGGGGTGACGGGGAGCTGTTTTTT. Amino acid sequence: CASSSPRGDGELFF.